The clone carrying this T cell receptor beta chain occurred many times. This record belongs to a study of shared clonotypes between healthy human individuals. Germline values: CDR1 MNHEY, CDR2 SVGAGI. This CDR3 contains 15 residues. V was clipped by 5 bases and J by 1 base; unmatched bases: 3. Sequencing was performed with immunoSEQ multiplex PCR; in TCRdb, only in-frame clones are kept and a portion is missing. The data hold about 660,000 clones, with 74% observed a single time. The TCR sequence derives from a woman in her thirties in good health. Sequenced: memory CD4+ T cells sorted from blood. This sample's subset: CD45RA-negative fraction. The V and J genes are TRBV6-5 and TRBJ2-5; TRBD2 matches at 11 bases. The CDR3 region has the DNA TGTGCCAGCAGTATGGGGACTAGCGGCCAAGAGACCCAGTACTTC. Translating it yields CASSMGTSGQETQYF.